Shown below are 24 T cell receptor beta chains from a single sample sequenced in a study of cytomegalovirus exposure and HLA in healthy donors. PCR used 60 Vbeta primers and 13 Jbeta primers. Libraries were prepared by immunoSEQ multiplex PCR; TCRdb keeps only in-frame clonotypes and omits some of them. Of around 150,000 clones in the sample, 68% were seen once. The specimen was PBMCs. The receptors shown here come from a middle-aged man in good health and CMV-seronegative.

The rearrangement links TRBV5-8 to TRBJ1-1, with D unclear. This CDR3 is 18 amino acids long. V was pared by 4 bases and J by 0 bases, with 22 bases between. Germline assignment: CDR1 SGHTS and CDR2 YDEGEE. The CDR3 DNA is TGTGCCAGCAGCCCACTATTGGAGGGAGGAAAGGTGAACACTGAAGCTTTCTTT. This encodes CASSPLLEGGKVNTEAFF.

The chain uses TRBV6-1 and TRBJ2-2, with TRBD1 matching over 8 bases. CDR3 length equals 16 residues. Germline V gives CDR1 MNHNS, CDR2 SASEGT. J gave up 5 bases and V 4 bases, and 9 bases lay outside the gene matches. The CDR3 sequence: CASSARQGQGTGELFF. CDR3 sequence (DNA): TGTGCCAGCAGTGCCCGACAGGGGCAAGGTACCGGGGAGCTGTTTTTT.

In its sample, this clone was seen a few times. This chain joins TRBV27 and TRBJ2-7, with TRBD1 identical over 10 bases. Trimming removed 5 bases from V and 6 bases from J; junction bases left unmatched: 10. The CDR3 is 15 amino acids. Germline V gene lookup returns CDR1 MNHEY and CDR2 SMNVEV (reference sequence). Here the CDR3 reads CASSRTGGMGGEQYF. The CDR3 bases are TGTGCCAGCAGTCGGACAGGGGGAATGGGTGGCGAGCAGTACTTC.

This rearrangement joins TRBV7-2 to TRBJ2-5; D might be TRBD1 (7 bases). The V gene lost 1 base and the J gene lost 2 bases, with 11 bases spanning the gap. Germline CDR1 is SGHTA and CDR2 is FQGNSA. The CDR3 is 15 amino acids. The CDR3 bases are TGTGCCAGCAGCTTAGGCAGGGGGAGGCAAGAGACCCAGTACTTC. Translation gives CASSLGRGRQETQYF.

The chain recombines TRBV7-3 with TRBJ1-1; the D gene is possibly TRBD1 (6 bases). This CDR3 comprises 18 residues. Per the germline V gene, CDR1 is SGHTA and CDR2 is FQGTGA. The V gene lost 2 bases and the J gene lost 3 bases, with 22 bases spanning the gap. The CDR3 DNA reads TGTGCCAGCAGCTTATCCCCGGGACACGCTATGGGGGACACTGAAGCTTTCTTT. It encodes CASSLSPGHAMGDTEAFF.

The chain has TRBV6-5 and TRBJ1-2, with 10 nucleotides matching TRBD1. In germline, CDR1 is MNHEY, CDR2 SVGAGI. CDR3 length equals 15 residues. Germline trimming cut 6 bases from V and 3 bases from J; bases unmatched to any gene: 7. This CDR3 is CASRSSGTGDYGYTF. The CDR3 bases are TGTGCCAGCAGGTCCTCCGGGACAGGGGACTATGGCTACACCTTC.

The V gene is TRBV11-2, the J gene TRBJ2-3; D gene ambiguous. The V gene's germline CDR1 is SGHAT and CDR2 FQNNGV. V lost 3 bases and J 12 bases, leaving 13 bases between the germline ends. The CDR3 has 12 residues. In DNA, the CDR3 is TGTGCCAGCAGCTTCTCAGGAATGATACAGTATTTT. It specifies CASSFSGMIQYF.

The chain joins TRBV5-1 to TRBJ1-2; D is possibly TRBD1 (5 bases). V lost 4 bases, J lost 6 bases, and 13 bases lay in between. Germline V CDR1 and CDR2: SGHRS, YFSETQ. This CDR3 has 13 amino acids. This CDR3 is CASSLQGIDGYTF. In DNA form, the CDR3 reads TGCGCCAGCAGCCTCCAGGGAATAGATGGCTACACCTTC.

Comments on this clone: The same CDR3 arises from other DNA sequences in this sample as well. The chain carries TRBV6-5 and TRBJ1-5; TRBD1 matches at 9 bases. V trimming: 4 bases; J trimming: 1 base; junction bases outside the gene matches: 5. The CDR3 runs to 16 residues. Germline V gene lookup returns CDR1 MNHEY and CDR2 SVGAGI. The CDR3 here is CASSSTGGYSNQPQHF. The CDR3 nucleotides read TGTGCCAGCAGTTCGACAGGGGGTTACAGCAATCAGCCCCAGCATTTT.

This clone was detected a few times. The chain joins TRBV6-5 to TRBJ2-1; possibly TRBD1 for D (6 bases). The CDR3 is made up of 12 amino acids. Germline CDR1 is MNHEY and CDR2 is SVGAGI. Trimming stripped 2 bases from V and 9 bases from J, with 8 bases between. The CDR3 DNA reads TGTGCCAGCAGTTACAGAGGGGGTGAGCAGTTCTTC. It is translated as CASSYRGGEQFF.

This clone was counted many times. The rearrangement joins TRBV7-9 to TRBJ1-6; D gene ambiguous. This CDR3 contains 15 residues. Germline assignment: CDR1 SEHNR and CDR2 FQNEAQ (reference sequence). V shed 0 bases and J shed 5 bases, with 8 bases lying between them. The DNA of the CDR3 is TGTGCCAGCAGCTTAGCGCGTAGTAATAATTCACCCCTCCACTTT. The encoded protein is CASSLARSNNSPLHF.

This clone was seen just once. This chain connects TRBV28 to TRBJ1-2, with D possibly being TRBD1 (6 bases). The germline V gene has CDR1 MDHEN and CDR2 SYDVKM. V lost 5 bases and J lost 4, with 20 bases in between. This CDR3 has 16 amino acids. CDR3 sequence (DNA): TGTGCCAGCAGTCTCATCAACAGGGTTACTTCCTATGGCTACACCTTC. Amino acids: CASSLINRVTSYGYTF.

The chain combines TRBV28 with TRBJ2-7; maybe TRBD2 (6 bases). Looked up from germline, CDR1 is MDHEN and CDR2 is SYDVKM. The CDR3 extends over 14 amino acids. The V and J ends lost 2 bases and 5 bases respectively, with 13 bases between them. CDR3 sequence: CASSLGRPYDEQYF. As DNA, the CDR3 is TGTGCCAGCAGTTTAGGGAGGCCCTATGACGAGCAGTACTTC.

The rearrangement links TRBV6-1 to TRBJ1-1; a weak D match, TRBD1 (5 bases). CDR1 is MNHNS, CDR2 SASEGT, per germline. The CDR3 runs 14 residues. The ends were cut back, 3 bases at V and 5 bases at J, with 13 bases in the middle. CDR3 region: CASSDGGGQTEAFF. The CDR3 DNA sequence: TGTGCCAGCAGTGATGGGGGAGGGCAAACTGAAGCTTTCTTT.

The chain recombines TRBV11-3 with TRBJ2-7, with D perhaps matching TRBD1 (6 bases). The CDR3 spans 13 residues. Trimming shortened V by 5 bases and J by 0 bases, and 8 bases separated the two germline ends. CDR1 and CDR2 from the germline V gene are SGHNT and YENEEA. CDR3 amino acids: CASSNRDSYEQYF. The CDR3 nucleotides are TGTGCCAGCAGCAACAGGGACTCCTACGAGCAGTACTTC.

The V gene is TRBV5-1, the J gene TRBJ2-7; D is uncertain. The ends were cut back, 4 bases at V and 1 base at J, with 9 bases in the middle. In germline, CDR1 is SGHRS, CDR2 YFSETQ. This CDR3 contains 13 residues. The CDR3 loop is CASSPTESYEQYF. The CDR3 coding sequence is TGCGCCAGCAGCCCAACGGAGTCCTACGAGCAGTACTTC.

This chain links TRBV6-5 with TRBJ2-1; TRBD2 matches at 9 bases. The germline gives CDR1 MNHEY, CDR2 SVGAGI. V trimming: 4 bases; J trimming: 8 bases; junction bases outside the gene matches: 9. The CDR3 has 15 residues. The CDR3 DNA follows: TGTGCCAGCAGTTGGGGACTAGCAAGATCGGATGAGCAGTTCTTC. Translation gives CASSWGLARSDEQFF.

V gene TRBV7-7 combines with J gene TRBJ2-3; tentatively, D is TRBD2 (5 bases). The CDR3 is 17 amino acids. The V gene's germline CDR1 is SSHAT and CDR2 FNYEAQ (reference sequence). Between the trimmed V and J ends, which lost 1 base and 0 bases, there was a span of 14 bases. CDR3 sequence: CASSLGFSGVSTDTQYF. CDR3 sequence (DNA): TGTGCCAGCAGCTTAGGCTTCAGCGGTGTTAGCACAGATACGCAGTATTTT.

The rearrangement joins TRBV5-6 to TRBJ1-1; 7 nucleotides agree with TRBD1. Germline CDR1 is SGHDT and CDR2 is YYEEEE. This CDR3 spans 12 amino acids. V gave up 2 bases and J gave up 6 bases; unmatched junction bases: 1. The CDR3 region is CASSFTGAEAFF. For the CDR3, the DNA is TGTGCCAGCAGCTTTACAGGGGCTGAAGCTTTCTTT.

CDR3 loop: CASRPTGDNQPQHF. The DNA for the CDR3 is TGTGCCAGCAGACCCACAGGGGACAATCAGCCCCAGCATTTT. The chain carries TRBV25-1 and TRBJ1-5; 7 nucleotides align to TRBD1. The CDR3 length is 14 residues. Germline V lookup: CDR1 MGHDK, CDR2 SYGVNS. The V segment lost 6 bases and the J segment 3 bases; nucleotides outside the gene matches: 5. The full variable domain, in which reference TRBV25-1 and TRBJ1-5 provide the parts outside the CDR3, is EADIYQTPRYLVIGTGKKITLECSQTMGHDKMYWYQQDPGMELHLIHYSYGVNSTEKGDLSSESTVSRIRTEHFPLTLESARPSHTSQYLCASRPTGDNQPQHFGDGTRLSIL.

This clone was seen a few times. The rearrangement links TRBV18 to TRBJ2-7; D call uncertain. Germline assignment: CDR1 KGHSH and CDR2 LQKENI. Trimming took off 4 bases at V and 3 bases at J, with 10 bases between the two ends. The CDR3 covers 13 residues. The CDR3 here is CASSHSSGYEQYF. The CDR3 nucleotides are TGTGCCAGCTCACATAGTTCGGGCTACGAGCAGTACTTC.

This clone was seen a handful of times. The rearrangement links TRBV4-2 to TRBJ2-4; 8 bases agree with TRBD2. The CDR3 runs to 18 residues. Looked up from germline, CDR1 is LGHNA and CDR2 is YNFKEQ. The trim removed 4 bases at V and 0 bases at J, leaving 11 bases unmatched. The CDR3 protein is CASSLGLAGGQAKNIQYF. The CDR3 nucleotides are TGTGCCAGCAGCCTCGGACTAGCCGGGGGGCAAGCCAAAAACATTCAGTACTTC.

V is TRBV4-1 and J is TRBJ1-3; maybe TRBD1 (5 bases). Germline V gene data show CDR1 as MGHRA and CDR2 as YSYEKL. Trimming removed 10 bases at V and 0 bases at J, with 16 bases between. The CDR3 runs 15 residues. In DNA form, the CDR3 reads TGCGCCACCACGCGGGGGGTCTCCTCTGGAAACACCATATATTTT. It is translated as CATTRGVSSGNTIYF.

This clone was detected only a few times. The rearrangement uses TRBV5-6 and TRBJ1-3, with no clear D. V was pared by 6 bases and J by 4 bases, with 5 bases between. CDR1 and CDR2 from the germline V gene are SGHDT and YYEEEE. This CDR3 region has 11 residues. For the CDR3, the DNA is TGTGCCAGCACCTCGGGAAACACCATATATTTT. This encodes CASTSGNTIYF. The full variable domain, completed using reference TRBV5-6 and TRBJ1-3, is DAGVTQSPTHLIKTRGQQVTLRCSPKSGHDTVSWYQQALGQGPQFIFQYYEEEERQRGNFPDRFSGHQFPNYSSELNVNALLLGDSALYLCASTSGNTIYFGEGSWLTVV.